The 17 T cell receptor beta chains below all came from one sample that was sequenced in a study of OX40 agonist ivuxolimab in advanced cancers. The data were produced by immunoSEQ multiplex PCR, yet TCRdb's version contains in-frame clones alone and is incomplete. The data contain 15,000 to 25,000 clones, about four fifths of them singletons. Sequences were derived from CD4+ or CD8+ T cells sorted from blood, sampled in a trial of the OX40 agonist ivuxolimab. Receptor source: an adult with an advanced solid tumor such as melanoma, head and neck, liver or kidney cancer.

The V and J genes are TRBV19 and TRBJ2-7; TRBD1 might be the D (5 bases). The germline CDR1 and CDR2 sequences are LNHDA and SQIVND (reference sequence). The CDR3 sequence is 13 residues long. V was shortened by 6 bases and J by 3 bases, with 12 bases between the two germline ends. The CDR3 reads CASSPDSYYEQYF. The CDR3 region has the DNA TGTGCCAGTAGCCCTGACAGTTACTACGAGCAGTACTTC.

The CDR3 region is CASSLGQGPAGNEQFF. The CDR3 nucleotides are TGTGCCAGCAGTTTAGGACAGGGACCGGCAGGCAATGAGCAGTTCTTC. The gene calls are TRBV27 and TRBJ2-1, with 8 positions matching TRBD1. Germline V CDR1 and CDR2: MNHEY, SMNVEV (reference sequence). V gave up 2 bases and J gave up 6 bases; unmatched junction bases: 9. CDR3 length: 16 residues.

This clone was picked up one time. The chain combines TRBV7-9 with TRBJ1-2; D remains unclear. The CDR3 runs to 13 residues. V was clipped by 0 bases and J by 6 bases, with 8 bases between them. Germline-derived CDR1 and CDR2 are SEHNR and FQNEAQ (reference sequence). The CDR3 loop reads CASSLAASDGYTF. The DNA for the CDR3 is TGTGCCAGCAGCTTAGCGGCCTCTGATGGCTACACCTTC.

The CDR3, as DNA: TGTGCCAGCAGCCGACGAGGGGGTACCGGGGAGCTGTTTTTT. It yields the protein CASSRRGGTGELFF. The chain recombines TRBV7-7 with TRBJ2-2; TRBD1 is a possible D gene (6 bases). The CDR3 totals 14 residues. The germline V gene encodes CDR1 SSHAT and CDR2 FNYEAQ (reference sequence). Trimming shortened V by 5 bases and J by 5 bases, and 12 bases separated the two germline ends.

The chain uses TRBV19 and TRBJ1-1; D uncertain. The V gene lost 6 bases and the J gene lost 1 base, with 12 bases spanning the gap. The CDR3 consists of 14 residues. CDR1 LNHDA and CDR2 SQIVND come from the germline V gene (reference sequence). CDR3 loop: CASSLIGANTEAFF. CDR3 DNA: TGTGCCAGTAGCCTGATAGGAGCGAACACTGAAGCTTTCTTT. Together with reference TRBV19 and TRBJ1-1, the CDR3 gives the full variable domain: DGGITQSPKYLFRKEGQNVTLSCEQNLNHDAMYWYRQDPGQGLRLIYYSQIVNDFQKGDIAEGYSVSREKKESFPLTVTSAQKNPTAFYLCASSLIGANTEAFFGQGTRLTVV.

This clone was observed a handful of times. This chain connects TRBV30 to TRBJ1-1, with no clear D. Germline CDR1 reads GTSNPN; CDR2 reads SVGIG (reference sequence). V was cut by 5 bases and J by 6 bases, with 4 bases left in between. The CDR3 extends over 9 amino acids. The CDR3, as DNA: TGTGCCTGGGGCCCTGAAGCTTTCTTT. Translating gives CAWGPEAFF.

This rearrangement joins TRBV28 to TRBJ1-4, with 7 bases that match TRBD1. This CDR3 has 17 residues. Germline V gene sequence: CDR1 MDHEN, CDR2 SYDVKM. V was clipped by 5 bases and J by 10 bases; unmatched bases: 19. The CDR3 spells CASSLIWDSSEGGKLFF. The CDR3 DNA follows: TGTGCCAGCAGTCTGATATGGGACAGTTCTGAGGGTGGAAAACTGTTTTTT.

The rearrangement links TRBV18 to TRBJ2-3, with TRBD2 matching over 12 bases. V dropped 0 bases and J dropped 0; count of bases not matched to a gene: 4. This CDR3 has 18 amino acids. Germline V gene data show CDR1 as KGHSH and CDR2 as LQKENI. CDR3 protein: CASSPPTSGGLSTDTQYF. The CDR3 DNA follows: TGTGCCAGCTCACCACCTACTAGCGGGGGGTTAAGCACAGATACGCAGTATTTT.

This clone is labeled medium-sized. The chain employs TRBV28 and TRBJ2-5; D is possibly TRBD1 (5 bases). The CDR3 has 13 residues. V shed 7 bases and J shed 5 bases, with 14 bases lying between them. Per the germline V gene, CDR1 is MDHEN and CDR2 is SYDVKM. CDR3 nucleotide sequence: TGTGCCAGCAAATCCGGAGCAGGGGAGACCCAGTACTTC. Its translation: CASKSGAGETQYF.

The table lists this clone with a count of one. This rearrangement joins TRBV10-3 to TRBJ2-1; 12 bases are a match to TRBD2. The trim removed 2 bases at V and 5 bases at J, leaving 4 bases unmatched. The CDR3 consists of 16 residues. The germline V gene encodes CDR1 ENHRY and CDR2 SYGVKD. The CDR3 region has the DNA TGTGCCATCAGTGAGGGGACTAGCGGGCCGCACAATGAGCAGTTCTTC. It translates to CAISEGTSGPHNEQFF.

The chain uses TRBV7-9 and TRBJ1-1, with no clear D. With 7 bases removed from V and 0 bases from J, the gap between germline ends came to 9 bases. Germline assignment: CDR1 SEHNR and CDR2 FQNEAQ (reference sequence). This CDR3 spans 13 amino acids. CDR3 in amino acids: CASTPDVNTEAFF. The CDR3 nucleotides read TGTGCCAGCACTCCCGACGTGAACACTGAAGCTTTCTTT. Full variable domain (remainder filled in from reference TRBV7-9 and TRBJ1-1): DTGVSQNPRHKITKRGQNVTFRCDPISEHNRLYWYRQTLGQGPEFLTYFQNEAQLEKSRLLSDRFSAERPKGSFSTLEIQRTEQGDSAMYLCASTPDVNTEAFFGQGTRLTVV.

This clone has only one observation. V gene TRBV7-2 combines with J gene TRBJ1-5; maybe TRBD1 (6 bases). Per the germline V gene, CDR1 is SGHTA and CDR2 is FQGNSA. The CDR3 runs to 15 residues. Trimming removed 6 bases from V and 1 base from J, with 13 bases in between. The CDR3 region has the DNA TGTGCCAGCAGTCCAGGGGTTGGGAGCAATCAGCCCCAGCATTTT. It codes for CASSPGVGSNQPQHF.

CDR3: CASSYGTDQETQYF. The CDR3, as DNA: TGTGCCAGCAGTTACGGGACAGACCAAGAGACCCAGTACTTC. This sequence joins TRBV6-6 and TRBJ2-5, with TRBD1 matching 7 bases. Germline-derived CDR1 and CDR2 are MNHNY and SVGAGI (reference sequence). The CDR3 length is 14 residues. J lost 0 bases, V lost 2 bases, and 0 bases had no gene match.

CDR3 coding DNA: TGCAGCGTCCTTATCGACAGCCTCGGGACTGAAGCTTTCTTT. This translates into CSVLIDSLGTEAFF. V is TRBV29-1 and J is TRBJ1-1, with a possible D match to TRBD1 (5 bases). The germline gives CDR1 SQVTM, CDR2 ANQGSEA. The length of the CDR3 is 14 residues. The germline V and J ends were trimmed by 6 bases and 5 bases, with 19 bases remaining between them.

V and J are TRBV28 and TRBJ2-1; D not resolved. This CDR3 is 14 amino acids long. Deletions cut 5 bases from V and 10 bases from J, with 18 bases between. The V gene's germline CDR1 is MDHEN and CDR2 SYDVKM. CDR3 bases: TGTGCCAGCAGTCTCGACGACTCCTCCCGGGAGCAGTTCTTC. Translated: CASSLDDSSREQFF.

This chain links TRBV14 with TRBJ1-2; D uncertain. CDR3 length: 14 amino acids. The germline V gene has CDR1 SGHDN and CDR2 FVKESK. V lost 2 bases and J 5 bases, leaving 12 bases between the germline ends. This CDR3 is CASSQSNFVYGYTF. For the CDR3, the DNA is TGTGCCAGCAGCCAATCAAACTTCGTGTATGGCTACACCTTC. Complete variable domain (other parts from reference TRBV14 and TRBJ1-2): EAGVTQFPSHSVIEKGQTVTLRCDPISGHDNLYWYRRVMGKEIKFLLHFVKESKQDESGMPNNRFLAERTGGTYSTLKVQPAELEDSGVYFCASSQSNFVYGYTFGSGTRLTVV.

J is TRBJ2-2 and V is TRBV7-9; unclear D gene. Germline lookup yields CDR1 SEHNR and CDR2 FQNEAQ (reference sequence). The V end lost 0 bases, the J end lost 0 bases, and 5 bases lay between the germline ends. The CDR3 is made up of 15 amino acids. The CDR3 reads CASSLANTNTGELFF. DNA for the CDR3: TGTGCCAGCAGCTTAGCAAATACGAACACCGGGGAGCTGTTTTTT.